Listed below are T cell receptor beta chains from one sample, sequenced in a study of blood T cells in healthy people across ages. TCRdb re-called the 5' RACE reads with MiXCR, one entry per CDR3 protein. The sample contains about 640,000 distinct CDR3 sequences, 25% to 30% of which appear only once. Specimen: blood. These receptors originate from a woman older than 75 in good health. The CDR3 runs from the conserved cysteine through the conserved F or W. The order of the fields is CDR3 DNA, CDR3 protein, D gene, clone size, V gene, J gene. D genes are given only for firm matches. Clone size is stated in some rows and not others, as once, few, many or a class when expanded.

CDR3 DNA: TGTGCCAGCAGCCTCGGAGGGGCCTACACAGATACGCAGTATTTT
CDR3 protein: CASSLGGAYTDTQYF
D gene: .
clone size: many
V gene: TRBV3-1
J gene: TRBJ2-3

CDR3 DNA: TGCAGTGTTCGGAGTGGGCTAGCGGGAGGTTACGAGCAGTACTTC
CDR3 protein: CSVRSGLAGGYEQYF
D gene: TRBD2
clone size: .
V gene: TRBV20-1
J gene: TRBJ2-7

CDR3 DNA: TGTGCCAGCAGCCCTATACTGGATACGCAGTATTTT
CDR3 protein: CASSPILDTQYF
D gene: .
clone size: many
V gene: TRBV7-8
J gene: TRBJ2-3

CDR3 DNA: TGTGCCAGCTTACCAGGGGTTTTTGACACTGAAGCTTTCTTT
CDR3 protein: CASLPGVFDTEAFF
D gene: .
clone size: few
V gene: TRBV2
J gene: TRBJ1-1

CDR3 DNA: TGTGCCAGCAGCCCTATGGGACAGGGGGCGAGTGGGGCCGACGTCCCGACTTTC
CDR3 protein: CASSPMGQGASGADVPTF
D gene: TRBD1
clone size: .
V gene: TRBV3-1
J gene: TRBJ2-6

CDR3 DNA: TGTGCCCGCAGCTTGGCTAGGGAGACCCAGTACTTC
CDR3 protein: CARSLARETQYF
D gene: .
clone size: .
V gene: TRBV5-6
J gene: TRBJ2-5

CDR3 DNA: TGTGCCACCAGTTATATAGCGGGGGTTCGAGATACGCAGTATTTT
CDR3 protein: CATSYIAGVRDTQYF
D gene: TRBD2
clone size: .
V gene: TRBV24-1
J gene: TRBJ2-3

CDR3 DNA: TGTGCCAGCTCCCTGCCCTTCGAGGGCTACACCTTC
CDR3 protein: CASSLPFEGYTF
D gene: .
clone size: few
V gene: TRBV18
J gene: TRBJ1-2

CDR3 DNA: TGTGCCAGCAGCTTGGACCCCCAAAATTCACCCCTCCACTTT
CDR3 protein: CASSLDPQNSPLHF
D gene: .
clone size: .
V gene: TRBV5-5
J gene: TRBJ1-6

CDR3 DNA: TGTGCCAGCAGCCCTACCGGGACTAGAGTAGGTGAGCAGTTCTTC
CDR3 protein: CASSPTGTRVGEQFF
D gene: TRBD2
clone size: many
V gene: TRBV7-2
J gene: TRBJ2-1

CDR3 DNA: TGTGCCAGCAGTACAACTAGCGGGCCCTCCTACAATGAGCAGTTCTTC
CDR3 protein: CASSTTSGPSYNEQFF
D gene: TRBD2
clone size: .
V gene: TRBV6-5
J gene: TRBJ2-1

CDR3 DNA: TGCAGCGTTGTTCGGCCAGCCCAGAGGGGAGACTATGGCTACACCTTC
CDR3 protein: CSVVRPAQRGDYGYTF
D gene: .
clone size: .
V gene: TRBV29-1
J gene: TRBJ1-2

CDR3 DNA: TGTGCCAGCGTCTGGACAGGGGAGCCCGGGGAGCTGTTTTTT
CDR3 protein: CASVWTGEPGELFF
D gene: TRBD1
clone size: .
V gene: TRBV18
J gene: TRBJ2-2

CDR3 DNA: TGTGCCAGTAGTACCGATTCGGGGACAGATACGCAGTATTTT
CDR3 protein: CASSTDSGTDTQYF
D gene: .
clone size: .
V gene: TRBV19
J gene: TRBJ2-3

CDR3 DNA: TGTGCCAGCTCACCGCAGCCAGACTATGGCTACACCTTC
CDR3 protein: CASSPQPDYGYTF
D gene: .
clone size: many
V gene: TRBV18
J gene: TRBJ1-2

CDR3 DNA: TGCGCCAGCAGCCAAGATGCCCGGACGGATGGCTACACCTTC
CDR3 protein: CASSQDARTDGYTF
D gene: .
clone size: many
V gene: TRBV4-3
J gene: TRBJ1-2

CDR3 DNA: TGTGCCTGCAGAGACCGGGGGGCTAGCACAGATACGCAGTATTTT
CDR3 protein: CACRDRGASTDTQYF
D gene: .
clone size: few
V gene: TRBV27
J gene: TRBJ2-3

CDR3 DNA: TGCAGCATCCTGAGGTCCAATGAGCAGTTCTTC
CDR3 protein: CSILRSNEQFF
D gene: .
clone size: many
V gene: TRBV29-1
J gene: TRBJ2-1

CDR3 DNA: TGTGCCAGCAGCGGGTGGGAGACCCAGTACTTC
CDR3 protein: CASSGWETQYF
D gene: .
clone size: .
V gene: TRBV7-9
J gene: TRBJ2-5

CDR3 DNA: TGTGCCAGCAGCTTAATCTTAGATACGCAGTATTTT
CDR3 protein: CASSLILDTQYF
D gene: .
clone size: many
V gene: TRBV7-9
J gene: TRBJ2-3

CDR3 DNA: TGTGCCAGCGCTTCCCGAGGGCCGCCGGTTCAGCCCCAGCATTTT
CDR3 protein: CASASRGPPVQPQHF
D gene: .
clone size: .
V gene: TRBV28
J gene: TRBJ1-5

CDR3 DNA: TGCAGCGTTGAAACTCGGCAGATCAATGAGCAGTTCTTC
CDR3 protein: CSVETRQINEQFF
D gene: .
clone size: .
V gene: TRBV29-1
J gene: TRBJ2-1

CDR3 DNA: TGCAGCGTAGTTGAGTTAGGTACGCAGTATTTT
CDR3 protein: CSVVELGTQYF
D gene: .
clone size: many
V gene: TRBV29-1
J gene: TRBJ2-3

CDR3 DNA: TGTGCCAGCAGTCCACAGGGGGGGAATCAGCCCCAGCATTTT
CDR3 protein: CASSPQGGNQPQHF
D gene: TRBD1
clone size: many
V gene: TRBV7-3
J gene: TRBJ1-5

CDR3 DNA: TGCAGCGTTGGCGGGACAGATGTTTATGGCTACACCTTC
CDR3 protein: CSVGGTDVYGYTF
D gene: TRBD1
clone size: .
V gene: TRBV29-1
J gene: TRBJ1-2

CDR3 DNA: TGTGCCAGCAGGGGACTAACCAACTACGAGCAGTACTTC
CDR3 protein: CASRGLTNYEQYF
D gene: TRBD2
clone size: .
V gene: TRBV28
J gene: TRBJ2-7

CDR3 DNA: TGCGCCAGCAACCAAGAAAGGGGGAGGGATGAGCAGTTCTTC
CDR3 protein: CASNQERGRDEQFF
D gene: .
clone size: .
V gene: TRBV4-3
J gene: TRBJ2-1

CDR3 DNA: TGCAGTGCTCCCTTATCCCGGACAGGGAGGGATACGCAGTATTTT
CDR3 protein: CSAPLSRTGRDTQYF
D gene: TRBD1
clone size: .
V gene: TRBV20-1
J gene: TRBJ2-3

CDR3 DNA: TGTGCCAGCAGCGCCTCAGTCGCAATAGGGCCCCTCTACGAGCAGTACTTC
CDR3 protein: CASSASVAIGPLYEQYF
D gene: .
clone size: many
V gene: TRBV9
J gene: TRBJ2-7

CDR3 DNA: TGTGCCAGCGCCCTCTCAATTGACAGAACCTACGAGCAGTACTTC
CDR3 protein: CASALSIDRTYEQYF
D gene: .
clone size: many
V gene: TRBV12-3/TRBV12-4
J gene: TRBJ2-7

CDR3 DNA: TGCAGTGCTAGGCCCCTAGCGGGGGCGTTAAAGGAGACCCAGTACTTC
CDR3 protein: CSARPLAGALKETQYF
D gene: TRBD2
clone size: many
V gene: TRBV20-1
J gene: TRBJ2-5

CDR3 DNA: TGTGCCATCAGGGCCAAAGCCAACGTCCTGACTTTC
CDR3 protein: CAIRAKANVLTF
D gene: .
clone size: .
V gene: TRBV10-3
J gene: TRBJ2-6

CDR3 DNA: TGTGCCAGCAGTACCCTAGAACACCATTTCTTT
CDR3 protein: CASSTLEHHFF
D gene: .
clone size: many
V gene: TRBV6-5
J gene: TRBJ1-1

CDR3 DNA: TGTGCCAGCAGCTTAGAGCTAGCGGGGAACAATGAGCAGTTCTTC
CDR3 protein: CASSLELAGNNEQFF
D gene: TRBD2
clone size: many
V gene: TRBV13
J gene: TRBJ2-1

CDR3 DNA: TGTGCCAGCAGGTACCCGGGACGGACGAACACTGAAGCTTTCTTT
CDR3 protein: CASRYPGRTNTEAFF
D gene: .
clone size: few
V gene: TRBV12-3/TRBV12-4
J gene: TRBJ1-1

CDR3 DNA: TGTGCCAGCAACCCTATCGGGGTCCAAGAGACCCAGTACTTC
CDR3 protein: CASNPIGVQETQYF
D gene: .
clone size: few
V gene: TRBV2
J gene: TRBJ2-5

CDR3 DNA: TGTGCCAGCAGCCCAGAGATAGTGAAAGAGACCCAGTACTTC
CDR3 protein: CASSPEIVKETQYF
D gene: .
clone size: many
V gene: TRBV7-2
J gene: TRBJ2-5

CDR3 DNA: TGCGCCAGCAGCTTAAGGACAGGAACCACCGGGGAGCGGTTTTTT
CDR3 protein: CASSLRTGTTGERFF
D gene: TRBD1
clone size: few
V gene: TRBV5-1
J gene: TRBJ2-2

CDR3 DNA: TGCGCCAGCAGCCCGAAAGGGGGCCACGGAGAGACCCAGTACTTC
CDR3 protein: CASSPKGGHGETQYF
D gene: TRBD1
clone size: many
V gene: TRBV5-1
J gene: TRBJ2-5

CDR3 DNA: TGCGCCAGCAGCTTCCCACAGGGATACACAGAGACCCAGTACTTC
CDR3 protein: CASSFPQGYTETQYF
D gene: .
clone size: .
V gene: TRBV5-1
J gene: TRBJ2-5

CDR3 DNA: TGTGCCAGCAGCTTACTCCGGTTAGGGGCCAACACTGAAGCTTTCTTT
CDR3 protein: CASSLLRLGANTEAFF
D gene: .
clone size: .
V gene: TRBV7-2
J gene: TRBJ1-1

CDR3 DNA: TGTGCCATCAGTCTCACCTCGGCAGGGAGGAATGGGCAGTTCTTC
CDR3 protein: CAISLTSAGRNGQFF
D gene: .
clone size: few
V gene: TRBV10-3
J gene: TRBJ2-1

CDR3 DNA: TGTGCCAGCAGCCAAAGCGGCGAGCAGTACTTC
CDR3 protein: CASSQSGEQYF
D gene: .
clone size: .
V gene: TRBV3-1
J gene: TRBJ2-7

CDR3 DNA: TGCAGTGCTAGAGAAACGGCCTCCTATAATTCACCCCTCCACTTT
CDR3 protein: CSARETASYNSPLHF
D gene: .
clone size: many
V gene: TRBV20-1
J gene: TRBJ1-6

CDR3 DNA: TGTGCCAGCAACCAACAGGGAACCCACGAGCAGTACTTC
CDR3 protein: CASNQQGTHEQYF
D gene: .
clone size: .
V gene: TRBV5-6
J gene: TRBJ2-7

CDR3 DNA: TGTGCCAGCAGTCTAGACCCGGGACAGGGATTCTACGAGCAGTACTTC
CDR3 protein: CASSLDPGQGFYEQYF
D gene: TRBD1
clone size: .
V gene: TRBV6-5
J gene: TRBJ2-7

CDR3 DNA: TGTGCCAGCAGTTTAGGAGGACTAGCGGGGCCCGGGGGCCAGTACTTC
CDR3 protein: CASSLGGLAGPGGQYF
D gene: TRBD2
clone size: many
V gene: TRBV27
J gene: TRBJ2-5

CDR3 DNA: TGTGCCAGCAGACGGGGACAGGGGGGCTATGGCGACACCTTC
CDR3 protein: CASRRGQGGYGDTF
D gene: TRBD1
clone size: few
V gene: TRBV12-3/TRBV12-4
J gene: TRBJ1-2

CDR3 DNA: TGTGCCAGCCGTCGGGAGTATAATTCACCCCTCCACTTT
CDR3 protein: CASRREYNSPLHF
D gene: .
clone size: few
V gene: TRBV2
J gene: TRBJ1-6

CDR3 DNA: TGTGCCAGCAGTCCCAACACAGGCAACTATGGCTACACCTTC
CDR3 protein: CASSPNTGNYGYTF
D gene: .
clone size: many
V gene: TRBV18
J gene: TRBJ1-2

CDR3 DNA: TGTGCCAGCAGCCCGTCGACTAGCGGGGGACCAGATACGCAGTATTTT
CDR3 protein: CASSPSTSGGPDTQYF
D gene: TRBD2
clone size: few
V gene: TRBV11-3
J gene: TRBJ2-3